This T cell receptor (beta chain) was retrieved from a study of blood T cells in healthy people across ages. CDR1 and CDR2 from the germline V gene are MNHEY and SMNVEV (reference sequence). There are 16 residues in the CDR3. V lost 1 base, J lost 0 bases, and 11 bases lay in between. Through a sample-barcoded 5' primer and a J-beta primer mix, a second PCR was run for roughly 6 to 11 cycles. Every single cDNA molecule received a tag from a template-switch adaptor with 12 random nucleotides. TCRdb re-called the 5' RACE reads through MiXCR, storing one row per CDR3 protein. Among 700,000 to 850,000 distinct CDR3 sequences listed, around 34% were seen once.

This rearrangement joins TRBV27 to TRBJ2-3; D gene ambiguous. The sample comprised blood. The TCR sequence derives from a man aged 18 to 30 in good health. This CDR3 reads CASSLLDRVSTDTQYF. CDR3 in DNA: TGTGCCAGCAGTTTATTAGACCGGGTTAGCACAGATACGCAGTATTTT.